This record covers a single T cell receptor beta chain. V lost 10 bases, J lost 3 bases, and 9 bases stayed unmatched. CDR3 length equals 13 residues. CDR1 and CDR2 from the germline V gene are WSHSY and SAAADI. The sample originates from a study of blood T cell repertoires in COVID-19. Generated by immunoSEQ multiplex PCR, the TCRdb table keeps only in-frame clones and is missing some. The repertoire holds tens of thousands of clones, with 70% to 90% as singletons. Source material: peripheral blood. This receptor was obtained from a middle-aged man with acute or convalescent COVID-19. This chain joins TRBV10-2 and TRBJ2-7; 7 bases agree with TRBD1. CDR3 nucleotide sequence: TGCGCCACCCGGACCGGGACAGTCTACGAGCAGTACTTC. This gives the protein CATRTGTVYEQYF.